The 18 T cell receptor beta chains given below trace back to one sample, sequenced in a study of blood T cells in healthy people across ages. For the second PCR, which ran for 7 to 11 cycles, a sample-barcoded 5' primer and a J-beta primer mix were used. TCRdb analysed the 5' RACE reads with MiXCR anew, one entry per CDR3 protein. The profile shows 850,000 to 1,000,000 distinct CDR3 sequences, roughly 51% of them singletons. The sequenced material came from blood. The origin of the receptors is an older woman in good health.

Many counts were recorded for this clonotype. The chain recombines TRBV27 with TRBJ2-7, with 8 bases fitting TRBD1. V shed 6 bases, J shed 2 bases, and the junction held 6 bases outside the gene matches. The CDR3 runs 14 residues. CDR1 and CDR2 from the germline V gene are MNHEY and SMNVEV (reference sequence). CDR3 DNA sequence: TGTGCCAGCAGCCGCGGGACAGGCCCCTACGAGCAGTACTTC. As protein: CASSRGTGPYEQYF.

The DNA for the CDR3 is TGTGCCAGCTCACCCAACAGGGGGCGAGGAACCTACGAGCAGTACTTC. Translation: CASSPNRGRGTYEQYF. V usage is TRBV18 and J usage is TRBJ2-4, with TRBD1 identical over 9 bases. The J call may be incorrect, as the DNA end agrees better with TRBJ2-7. Germline loops: CDR1 KGHSH, CDR2 LQKENI. CDR3 size: 16 residues.

This chain joins TRBV7-2 and TRBJ2-3, with 7 bases identical to TRBD2. The V segment lost 0 bases and the J segment 3 bases; nucleotides outside the gene matches: 6. The CDR3 is 16 amino acids. Germline CDR1 SGHTA, CDR2 FQGNSA. As DNA, the CDR3 is TGTGCCAGCAGCTTAGCGCGGGAGTCCACAACAGATACGCAGTATTTT. Amino acids: CASSLARESTTDTQYF.

In this sample, this clonotype turned up a few times. The J gene is TRBJ2-3, the V gene TRBV6-2 or TRBV6-3; no clear D gene. The germline V gene has CDR1 MNHEY and CDR2 SVGEGT. V lost 1 base to trimming and J lost 6 bases, with 5 bases between them. This CDR3 has 12 residues. The CDR3 reads CASSYLGDTQYF. The CDR3 nucleotides are TGTGCCAGCAGTTACTTAGGGGATACGCAGTATTTT.

This sequence joins TRBV2 and TRBJ2-7; perhaps TRBD2 as D (5 bases). The CDR3 has 13 residues. The germline V gene encodes CDR1 SNHLY and CDR2 FYNNEI. The V end lost 7 bases, the J end lost 7 bases, and 17 bases lay between the germline ends. The CDR3 loop is CASTLRGRWEQYF. The CDR3 region has the DNA TGTGCCAGCACTCTTAGAGGGCGGTGGGAGCAGTACTTC.

The gene calls are TRBV27 and TRBJ2-4; D ambiguous. Trimming took off 6 bases at V and 7 bases at J, with 16 bases between the two ends. Germline V gene lookup returns CDR1 MNHEY and CDR2 SMNVEV (reference sequence). This CDR3 is 14 amino acids long. CDR3 amino acids: CASRPFGVNNIQYF. The CDR3 DNA is TGTGCCAGCAGACCCTTTGGGGTTAATAACATTCAGTACTTC.

The chain uses TRBV27 and TRBJ2-3, with a weak D call TRBD1 (5 bases). The germline V gene encodes CDR1 MNHEY and CDR2 SMNVEV (reference sequence). The V end was cut by 10 bases, the J end by 14 bases, with 19 bases between. The CDR3 is 11 amino acids. The CDR3 loop reads CATLQGSHWYF. The CDR3 DNA reads TGTGCCACCCTCCAGGGAAGTCACTGGTATTTT.

The chain carries TRBV20-1 and TRBJ2-3, with a weak D call TRBD1 (6 bases). V gave up 5 bases and J gave up 4 bases, with 13 bases separating them. The CDR3 totals 13 residues. Germline V gene sequence: CDR1 DFQATT, CDR2 SNEGSKA (reference sequence). The CDR3 region has the DNA TGCAGTGCTGACGCACAGGGTTCAGATACGCAGTATTTT. The encoded protein is CSADAQGSDTQYF.

The chain combines TRBV11-2 with TRBJ2-5; 7 bases are a match to TRBD2. In germline, CDR1 is SGHAT, CDR2 FQNNGV. This CDR3 spans 18 amino acids. The junction had 11 bases not matched to a gene; V was cut back by 1 base and J by 0 bases. CDR3 amino acids: CASSLGVAGGGNQETQYF. The DNA for the CDR3 is TGTGCCAGCAGCTTAGGAGTAGCGGGCGGCGGGAACCAAGAGACCCAGTACTTC.

The chain links TRBV20-1 to TRBJ1-5; D gene uncertain. The CDR3 is made up of 15 amino acids. The ends were cut back, 6 bases at V and 0 bases at J, with 15 bases in the middle. CDR1 is DFQATT and CDR2 is SNEGSKA in the germline V gene (reference sequence). The CDR3 reads CSAESHSYSNQPQHF. In DNA form, the CDR3 reads TGCAGTGCAGAGTCGCACTCATATAGCAATCAGCCCCAGCATTTT.

This clonotype was counted between two and nine times. The rearrangement joins TRBV12-3 or TRBV12-4 to TRBJ2-5; D gene ambiguous. The V end was cut by 3 bases, the J end by 2 bases, with 10 bases between. The CDR3 has 14 amino acids. The CDR3 reads CASSFGWKQETQYF. Written as DNA, the CDR3 is TGTGCCAGCAGTTTTGGCTGGAAACAAGAGACCCAGTACTTC.

The V gene is TRBV7-9, the J gene TRBJ2-7; a weak D match, TRBD1 (5 bases). The V and J ends lost 5 bases and 6 bases respectively, with 14 bases between them. This CDR3 is 13 amino acids long. Germline CDR1 reads SEHNR; CDR2 reads FQNEAQ (reference sequence). The CDR3 nucleotides are TGTGCCAGCAGCCCGGACATGCGTGGCGAGCAGTACTTC. Protein: CASSPDMRGEQYF.

V is TRBV6-2 or TRBV6-3 and J is TRBJ2-7, with TRBD2 identical over 10 bases. The V gene end was trimmed by 6 bases and the J gene end by 0 bases; junction bases not matched to a gene: 8. Germline V gene sequence: CDR1 MNHEY, CDR2 SVGEGT. The CDR3 loop spans 16 amino acids. The CDR3 coding sequence is TGTGCCAGCAGAAAGTCGCTAGCGGGGGACTCCTACGAGCAGTACTTC. It translates to CASRKSLAGDSYEQYF.

The rearrangement joins TRBV7-2 to TRBJ2-3; perhaps TRBD2 as D (6 bases). Germline CDR1 and CDR2: SGHTA and FQGNSA. Trimming took off 1 base at V and 0 bases at J, with 8 bases between the two ends. This CDR3 spans 15 amino acids. This CDR3 reads CASSLGRASTDTQYF. CDR3 DNA: TGTGCCAGCAGCTTAGGGAGGGCTAGCACAGATACGCAGTATTTT. Variable domain in full (rest from reference TRBV7-2 and TRBJ2-3): GAGVSQSPSNKVTEKGKDVELRCDPISGHTALYWYRQSLGQGLEFLIYFQGNSAPDKSGLPSDRFSAERTGGSVSTLTIQRTQQEDSAVYLCASSLGRASTDTQYFGPGTRLTVL.

The CDR3 nucleotides read TGTGCCAGCCGACAGATTTCACCCCTCCACTTT. Encoded protein: CASRQISPLHF. The chain combines TRBV11-2 with TRBJ1-6; D might be TRBD1 (5 bases). From germline, CDR1 is SGHAT and CDR2 FQNNGV. This CDR3 spans 11 amino acids. Trimming took 8 bases from V and 9 from J, leaving 8 bases between them.

V usage is TRBV18 and J usage is TRBJ2-1; 8 bases are shared with TRBD2. Germline V gene sequence: CDR1 KGHSH, CDR2 LQKENI. V lost 2 bases, J lost 5 bases, and 5 bases stayed unmatched. The CDR3 contains 15 residues. The CDR3: CASSPRTSGHNEQFF. The CDR3 DNA is TGTGCCAGCTCACCAAGAACTAGCGGTCACAATGAGCAGTTCTTC.

The chain couples TRBV3-1 to TRBJ1-1; 7 bases match TRBD1. The germline V gene has CDR1 LGHDT and CDR2 YNNKEL (reference sequence). The CDR3 is 16 amino acids. V was pared by 7 bases and J by 0 bases, with 11 bases of the junction left unmatched. The CDR3 nucleotides are TGTGCCAGCAACTTGATCCTGCAGGGGGTGAACACTGAAGCTTTCTTT. Its translation is CASNLILQGVNTEAFF.

The chain couples TRBV7-9 to TRBJ2-3, with 8 bases fitting TRBD2. The CDR3 has 15 residues. The V gene's germline CDR1 is SEHNR and CDR2 FQNEAQ (reference sequence). V trimming: 2 bases; J trimming: 4 bases; junction bases outside the gene matches: 5. CDR3 sequence: CASSLKAGVSDTQYF. The CDR3 DNA reads TGTGCCAGCAGCTTAAAAGCGGGAGTGTCAGATACGCAGTATTTT.